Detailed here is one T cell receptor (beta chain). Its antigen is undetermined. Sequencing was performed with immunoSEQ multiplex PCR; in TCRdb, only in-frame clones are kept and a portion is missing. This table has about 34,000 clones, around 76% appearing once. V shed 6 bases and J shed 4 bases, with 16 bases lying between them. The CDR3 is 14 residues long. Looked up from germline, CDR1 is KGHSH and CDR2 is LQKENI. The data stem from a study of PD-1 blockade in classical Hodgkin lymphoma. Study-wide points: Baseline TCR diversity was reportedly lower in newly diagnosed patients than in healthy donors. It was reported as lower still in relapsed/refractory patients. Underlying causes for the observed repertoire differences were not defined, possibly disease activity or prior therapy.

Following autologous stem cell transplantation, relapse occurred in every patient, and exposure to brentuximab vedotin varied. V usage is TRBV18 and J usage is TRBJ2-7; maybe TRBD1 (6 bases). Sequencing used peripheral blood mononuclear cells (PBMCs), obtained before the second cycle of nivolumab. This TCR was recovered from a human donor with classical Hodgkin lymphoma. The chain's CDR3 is CASSASGQNYEQYF. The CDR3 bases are TGTGCCAGCTCTGCCTCCGGACAGAATTACGAGCAGTACTTC. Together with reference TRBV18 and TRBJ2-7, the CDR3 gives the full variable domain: NAGVMQNPRHLVRRRGQEARLRCSPMKGHSHVYWYRQLPEEGLKFMVYLQKENIIDESGMPKERFSAEFPKEGPSILRIQQVVRGDSAAYFCASSASGQNYEQYFGPGTRLTVT.